These 2 T cell receptor beta chains came from one sample sequenced in a study of neoadjuvant anti-PD-1 for oral cavity cancer. Sequenced by immunoSEQ multiplex PCR; TCRdb stores in-frame clones only, minus some. Of about 14,000 clones listed, 55% to 75% are singletons. The specimen was PBMCs, collected before nivolumab (anti-PD-1) treatment. Receptors were obtained from a person aged 35-79 years with oral cavity squamous cell carcinoma.

The rearrangement uses TRBV6-5 and TRBJ2-1, with 9 bases that match TRBD1. The V gene's germline CDR1 is MNHEY and CDR2 SVGAGI. This CDR3 is 14 amino acids long. With V trimmed by 8 bases and J by 1 base, 3 bases remained unmatched. The CDR3 region is CASHGTGSYNEQFF. The CDR3 DNA sequence: TGTGCCAGCCATGGGACAGGGTCCTACAATGAGCAGTTCTTC.

V usage is TRBV6-6 and J usage is TRBJ2-7; no reliable D call. From germline, CDR1 is MNHNY and CDR2 SVGAGI (reference sequence). This CDR3 is built from 13 residues. V dropped 7 bases and J dropped 1 base, with 11 bases sitting between them. The CDR3 loop reads CASTSPASYEQYF. The CDR3 bases are TGTGCCAGCACTTCCCCCGCGTCCTACGAGCAGTACTTC.